This T cell receptor (beta chain) was found in a study of response to subunit inactivated influenza vaccine. The CDR3 has 16 residues. Looked up from germline, CDR1 is LNHDA and CDR2 is SQIVND (reference sequence). The ends lost 1 base at V and 2 bases at J; junction bases unmatched: 4. Study results and limitations: Each seasonal influenza vaccination recruits few new T cells, the authors suggested.

TCRdb reprocessed the RT-PCR reads via MiXCR and lists one record per CDR3 protein. Here the sample spans about 780,000 distinct CDR3 sequences, less than 20% being singletons. With regard to this clonotype: What it binds is unknown.

The starting material was PBMCs from blood, obtained less than 6 days after vaccination. The chain recombines TRBV19 with TRBJ1-5, with TRBD1 matching over 8 bases. This receptor was taken from a man in his forties or fifties who received an inactivated influenza vaccine. The CDR3 loop reads CASSIAQGAGNQPQHF. In nucleotides, the CDR3 is TGTGCCAGTAGTATAGCGCAGGGGGCTGGCAATCAGCCCCAGCATTTT.